Sequencing of this TCR beta chain was carried out in a study of cytomegalovirus exposure and HLA in healthy donors. The study's findings and limits: As a later analysis showed, a missense DCLRE1C variant was linked to trimming of TCR beta V- and J-genes. Donors were assumed by presence/absence analyses to have roughly uniform sequencing depth.

As regards this clone: Its matching antigen is unknown.

The PCR used 60 Vbeta and 13 Jbeta primers. TCRdb's table, derived via immunoSEQ multiplex PCR, lists solely in-frame clones and lacks some. Of around 150,000 clones listed, approximately 72% were seen once; the top ten hold over 1.2%. Germline loops: CDR1 LNHDA, CDR2 SQIVND (reference sequence). This CDR3 has 15 amino acids. V lost 3 bases to trimming and J lost 4 bases, with 12 bases between them. V is TRBV19 and J is TRBJ2-2; possibly TRBD2 for D (5 bases). The material sequenced was PBMCs. This receptor was taken from a man between 18 and 29 years old in good health and CMV-seronegative. The CDR3 reads CASSIWLAATGELFF. The CDR3 bases are TGTGCCAGTAGTATCTGGCTAGCAGCCACCGGGGAGCTGTTTTTT.